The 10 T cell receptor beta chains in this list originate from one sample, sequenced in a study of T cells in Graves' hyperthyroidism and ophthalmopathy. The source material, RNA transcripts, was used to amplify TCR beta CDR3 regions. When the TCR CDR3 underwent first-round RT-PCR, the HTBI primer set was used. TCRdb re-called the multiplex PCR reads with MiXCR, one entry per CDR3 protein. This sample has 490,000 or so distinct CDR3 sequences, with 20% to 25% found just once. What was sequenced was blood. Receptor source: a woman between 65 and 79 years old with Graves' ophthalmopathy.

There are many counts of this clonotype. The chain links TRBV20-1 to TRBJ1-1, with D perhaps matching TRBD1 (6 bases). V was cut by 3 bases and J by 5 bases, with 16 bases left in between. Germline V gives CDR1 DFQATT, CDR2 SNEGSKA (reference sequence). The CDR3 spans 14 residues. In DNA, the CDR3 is TGCAGTGCTAGTTTGGATGGGGGCAGGACTGAAGCTTTCTTT. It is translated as CSASLDGGRTEAFF.

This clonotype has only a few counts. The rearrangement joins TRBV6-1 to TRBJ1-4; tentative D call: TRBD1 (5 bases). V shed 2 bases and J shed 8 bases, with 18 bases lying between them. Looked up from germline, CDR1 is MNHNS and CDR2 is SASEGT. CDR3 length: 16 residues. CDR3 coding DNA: TGTGCCAGCAGTGAAACAGGTCACCCTTCTAGAGAAAAACTGTTTTTT. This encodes CASSETGHPSREKLFF.

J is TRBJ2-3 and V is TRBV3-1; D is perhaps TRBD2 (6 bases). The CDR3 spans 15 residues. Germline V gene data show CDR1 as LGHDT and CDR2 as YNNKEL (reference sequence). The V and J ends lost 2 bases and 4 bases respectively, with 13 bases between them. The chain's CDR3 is CASSQFLTGADTQYF. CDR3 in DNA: TGTGCCAGCAGCCAATTTCTGACGGGGGCAGATACGCAGTATTTT.

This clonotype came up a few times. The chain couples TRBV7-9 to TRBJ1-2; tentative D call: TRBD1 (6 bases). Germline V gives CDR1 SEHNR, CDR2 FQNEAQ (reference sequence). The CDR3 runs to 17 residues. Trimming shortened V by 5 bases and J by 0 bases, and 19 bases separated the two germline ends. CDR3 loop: CASSPTRGATPNYGYTF. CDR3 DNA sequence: TGTGCCAGCAGCCCTACTCGGGGGGCCACCCCTAACTATGGCTACACCTTC.

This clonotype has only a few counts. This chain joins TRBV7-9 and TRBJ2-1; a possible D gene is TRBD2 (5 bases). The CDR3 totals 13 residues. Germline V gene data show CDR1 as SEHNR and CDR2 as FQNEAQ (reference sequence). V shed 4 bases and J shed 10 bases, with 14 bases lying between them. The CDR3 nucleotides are TGTGCCAGCAGCTCTTCGTCTCCGGGAGAGCAGTTCTTC. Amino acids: CASSSSSPGEQFF.

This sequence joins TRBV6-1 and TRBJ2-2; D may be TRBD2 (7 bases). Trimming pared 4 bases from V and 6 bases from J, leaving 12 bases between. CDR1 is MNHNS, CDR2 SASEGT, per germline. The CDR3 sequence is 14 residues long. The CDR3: CASSGGGPPGELFF. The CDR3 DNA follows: TGTGCCAGCAGTGGGGGGGGGCCCCCCGGGGAGCTGTTTTTT.

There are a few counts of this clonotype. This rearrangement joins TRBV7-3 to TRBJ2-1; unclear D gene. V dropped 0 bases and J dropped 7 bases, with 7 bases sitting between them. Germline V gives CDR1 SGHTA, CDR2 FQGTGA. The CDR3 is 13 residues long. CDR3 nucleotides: TGTGCCAGCAGCTTAACGGTAGAGAATGAGCAGTTCTTC. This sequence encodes CASSLTVENEQFF.

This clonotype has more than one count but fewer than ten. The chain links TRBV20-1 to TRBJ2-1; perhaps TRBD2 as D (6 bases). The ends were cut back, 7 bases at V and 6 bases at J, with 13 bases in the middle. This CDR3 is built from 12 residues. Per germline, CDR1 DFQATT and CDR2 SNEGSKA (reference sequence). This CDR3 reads CSGDSIGNEQFF. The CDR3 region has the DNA TGCAGTGGGGACTCTATCGGCAATGAGCAGTTCTTC.

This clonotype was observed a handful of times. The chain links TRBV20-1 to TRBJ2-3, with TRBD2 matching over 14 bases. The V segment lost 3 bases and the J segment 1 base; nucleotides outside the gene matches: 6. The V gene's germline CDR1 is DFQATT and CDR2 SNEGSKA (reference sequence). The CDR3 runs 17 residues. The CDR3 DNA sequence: TGCAGTGCTAGGGGGGGACTAGCGGGAGCGGGCACAGATACGCAGTATTTT. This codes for CSARGGLAGAGTDTQYF.

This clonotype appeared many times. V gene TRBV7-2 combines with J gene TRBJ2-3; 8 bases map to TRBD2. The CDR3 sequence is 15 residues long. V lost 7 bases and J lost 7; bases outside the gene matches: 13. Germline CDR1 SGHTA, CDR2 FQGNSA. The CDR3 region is CASKPGLDTTNTQYF. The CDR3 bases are TGTGCCAGCAAACCGGGACTAGATACGACAAATACGCAGTATTTT. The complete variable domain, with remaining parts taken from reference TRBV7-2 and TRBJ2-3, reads GAGVSQSPSNKVTEKGKDVELRCDPISGHTALYWYRQSLGQGLEFLIYFQGNSAPDKSGLPSDRFSAERTGGSVSTLTIQRTQQEDSAVYLCASKPGLDTTNTQYFGPGTRLTVL.